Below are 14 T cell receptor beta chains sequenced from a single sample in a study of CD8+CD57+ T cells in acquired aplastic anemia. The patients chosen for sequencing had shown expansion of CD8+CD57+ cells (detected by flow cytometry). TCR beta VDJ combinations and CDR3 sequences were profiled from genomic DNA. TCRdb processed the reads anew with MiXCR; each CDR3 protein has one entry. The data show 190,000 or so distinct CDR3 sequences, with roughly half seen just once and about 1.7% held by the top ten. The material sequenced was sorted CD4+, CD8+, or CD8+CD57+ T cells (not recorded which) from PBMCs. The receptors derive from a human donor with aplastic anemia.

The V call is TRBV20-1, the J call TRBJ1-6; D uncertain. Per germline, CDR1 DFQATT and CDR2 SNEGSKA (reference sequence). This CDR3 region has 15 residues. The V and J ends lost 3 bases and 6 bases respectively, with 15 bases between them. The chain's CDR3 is CSASGQARRNSPLHF. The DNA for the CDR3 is TGCAGTGCTAGTGGCCAGGCGCGCCGTAATTCACCCCTCCACTTT.

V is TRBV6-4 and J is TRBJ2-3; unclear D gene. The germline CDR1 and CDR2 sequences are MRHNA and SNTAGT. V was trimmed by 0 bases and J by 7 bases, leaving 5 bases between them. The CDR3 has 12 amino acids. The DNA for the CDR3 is TGTGCCAGCAGTGACTCCGAAAATACGCAGTATTTT. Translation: CASSDSENTQYF.

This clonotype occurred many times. CDR3 amino acids: CASSLGGTDEKLFF. The CDR3 DNA follows: TGTGCCAGCAGCCTAGGGGGCACTGATGAAAAACTGTTTTTT. The chain employs TRBV12-3 or TRBV12-4 and TRBJ1-4, with TRBD1 matching 7 bases. The CDR3 sequence is 14 residues long. V shed 6 bases, J shed 6 bases, and the junction held 7 bases outside the gene matches.

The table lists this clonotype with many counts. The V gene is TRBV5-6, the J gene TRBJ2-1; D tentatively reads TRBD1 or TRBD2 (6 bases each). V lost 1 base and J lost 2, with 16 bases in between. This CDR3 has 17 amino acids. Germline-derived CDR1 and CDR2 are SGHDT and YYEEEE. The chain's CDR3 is CASSLIRTAGPYNEQFF. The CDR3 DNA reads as TGTGCCAGCAGCTTGATAAGGACAGCGGGCCCCTACAATGAGCAGTTCTTC.

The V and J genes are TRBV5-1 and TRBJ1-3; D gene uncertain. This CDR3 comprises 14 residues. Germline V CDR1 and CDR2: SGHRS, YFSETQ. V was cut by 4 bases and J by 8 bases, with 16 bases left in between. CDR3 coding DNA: TGCGCCAGCAGCCGCGCCGGGGTAAAGGACACCATATATTTT. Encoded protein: CASSRAGVKDTIYF.

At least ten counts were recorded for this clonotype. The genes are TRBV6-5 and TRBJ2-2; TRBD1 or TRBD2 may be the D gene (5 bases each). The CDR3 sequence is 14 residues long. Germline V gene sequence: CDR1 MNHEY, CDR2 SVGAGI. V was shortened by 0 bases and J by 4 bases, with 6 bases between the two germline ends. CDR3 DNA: TGTGCCAGCAGTTACTCAGGGACCACCGGGGAGCTGTTTTTT. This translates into CASSYSGTTGELFF.

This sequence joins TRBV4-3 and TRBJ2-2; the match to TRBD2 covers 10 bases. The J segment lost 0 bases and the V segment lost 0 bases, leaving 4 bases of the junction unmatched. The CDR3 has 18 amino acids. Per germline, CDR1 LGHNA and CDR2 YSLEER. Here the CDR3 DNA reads TGCGCCAGCAGCCAAGACCCAGCGGGGGGGCCGAACACCGGGGAGCTGTTTTTT. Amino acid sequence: CASSQDPAGGPNTGELFF.

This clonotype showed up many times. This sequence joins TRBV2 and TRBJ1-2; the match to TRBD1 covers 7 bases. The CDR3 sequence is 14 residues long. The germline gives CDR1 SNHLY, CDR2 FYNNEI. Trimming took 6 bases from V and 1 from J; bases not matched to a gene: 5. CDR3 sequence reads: CASSPTGNNYGYTF. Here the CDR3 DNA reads TGTGCCAGCAGCCCGACAGGGAATAACTATGGCTACACCTTC.

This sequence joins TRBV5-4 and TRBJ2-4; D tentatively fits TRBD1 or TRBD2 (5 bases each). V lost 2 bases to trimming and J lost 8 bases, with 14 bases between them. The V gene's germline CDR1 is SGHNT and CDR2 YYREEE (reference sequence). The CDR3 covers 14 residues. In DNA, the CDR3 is TGTGCCAGCAGCTTCGGACAAATGGGGGACATTCAGTACTTC. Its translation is CASSFGQMGDIQYF.

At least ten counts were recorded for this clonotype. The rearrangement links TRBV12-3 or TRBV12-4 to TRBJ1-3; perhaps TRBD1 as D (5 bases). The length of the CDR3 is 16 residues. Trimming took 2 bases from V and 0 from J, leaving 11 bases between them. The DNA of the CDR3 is TGTGCCAGCAGTTTATTCGGGGGTCACTCTGGAAACACCATATATTTT. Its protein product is CASSLFGGHSGNTIYF.

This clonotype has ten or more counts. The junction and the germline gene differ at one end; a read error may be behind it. CDR3 in amino acids: CASSQDHIQDF. CDR3 DNA: TGTGCCAGCAGCCAAGATCATATACAAGACTTC. V gene TRBV3-1 combines with J gene TRBJ2-7; the D is unclear. This CDR3 has 11 amino acids. CDR1 and CDR2 (germline): LGHDT, YNNKEL (reference sequence).

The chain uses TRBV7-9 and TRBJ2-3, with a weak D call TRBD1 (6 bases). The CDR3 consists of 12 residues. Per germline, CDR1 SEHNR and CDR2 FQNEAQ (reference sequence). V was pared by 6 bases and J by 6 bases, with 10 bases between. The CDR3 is CASRPTGDTQYF. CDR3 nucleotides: TGTGCCAGCAGACCTACAGGGGATACGCAGTATTTT.

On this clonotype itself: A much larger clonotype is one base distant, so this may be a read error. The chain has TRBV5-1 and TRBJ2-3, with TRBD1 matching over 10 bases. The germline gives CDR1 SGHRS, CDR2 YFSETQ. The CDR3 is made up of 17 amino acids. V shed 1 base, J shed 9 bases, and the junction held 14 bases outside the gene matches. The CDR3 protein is CASSLLFGTGVKETQYF. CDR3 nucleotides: TGCGCCAGCAGCTTGTTATTCGGGACAGGGGTTAAAGAGACGCAGTATTTT.

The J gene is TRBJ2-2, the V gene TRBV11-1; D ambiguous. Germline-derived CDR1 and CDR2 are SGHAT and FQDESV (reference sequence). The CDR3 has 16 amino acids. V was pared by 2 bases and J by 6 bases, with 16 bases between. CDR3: CASSLWFREAAGELFF. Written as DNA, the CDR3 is TGTGCCAGCAGCTTATGGTTTCGAGAGGCGGCCGGGGAGCTGTTTTTT.